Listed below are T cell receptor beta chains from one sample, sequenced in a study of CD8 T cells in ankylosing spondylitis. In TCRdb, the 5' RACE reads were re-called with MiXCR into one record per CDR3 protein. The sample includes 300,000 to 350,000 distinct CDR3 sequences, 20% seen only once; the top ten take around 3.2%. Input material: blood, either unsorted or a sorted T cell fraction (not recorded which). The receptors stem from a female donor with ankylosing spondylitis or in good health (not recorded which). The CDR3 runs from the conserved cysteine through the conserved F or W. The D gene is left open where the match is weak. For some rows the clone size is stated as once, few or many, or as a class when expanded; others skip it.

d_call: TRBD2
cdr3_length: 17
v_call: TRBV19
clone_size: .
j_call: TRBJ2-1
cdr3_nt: TGTGCCAGTAGTATCAGGGCTAGCGGACCCTCCTACAATGAGCAGTTCTTC
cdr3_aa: CASSIRASGPSYNEQFF

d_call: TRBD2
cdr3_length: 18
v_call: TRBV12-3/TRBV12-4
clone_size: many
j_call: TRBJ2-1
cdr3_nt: TGTGCCAGCAGTCTCGGACTAGCGGGAGTCAGAAGCTACAATGAGCAGTTCTTC
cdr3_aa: CASSLGLAGVRSYNEQFF

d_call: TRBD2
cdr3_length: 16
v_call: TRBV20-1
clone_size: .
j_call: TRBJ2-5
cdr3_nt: TGCAGTGCTAGGTGGTCTAGCGGGAGGTACCAAGAGACCCAGTACTTC
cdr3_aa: CSARWSSGRYQETQYF

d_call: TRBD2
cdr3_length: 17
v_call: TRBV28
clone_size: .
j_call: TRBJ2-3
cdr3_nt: TGTGCCAGCAGTTTAGGCCTGACTAGCGGGAGAACACATACGCAGTATTTT
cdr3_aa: CASSLGLTSGRTHTQYF

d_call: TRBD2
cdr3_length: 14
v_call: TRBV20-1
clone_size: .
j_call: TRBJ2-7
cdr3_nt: TGCAGTCACCGACTAGCGGGAGGGCCCTACGAGCAGTACTTC
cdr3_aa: CSHRLAGGPYEQYF

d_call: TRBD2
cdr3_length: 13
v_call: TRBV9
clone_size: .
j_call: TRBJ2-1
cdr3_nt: TGTGCCAGCAGCCCCGGACTAGCCGGTGAGCAGTTCTTC
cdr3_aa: CASSPGLAGEQFF

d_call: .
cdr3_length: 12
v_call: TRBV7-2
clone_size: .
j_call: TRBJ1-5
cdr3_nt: TGTGCCAGCAGCTTAGACAAACAGCCCCAGCATTTT
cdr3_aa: CASSLDKQPQHF

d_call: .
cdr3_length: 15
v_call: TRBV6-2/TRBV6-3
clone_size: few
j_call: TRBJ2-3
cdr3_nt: TGTGCCAGCGTTGACCGGGACACCTACACAGATACGCAGTATTTT
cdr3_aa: CASVDRDTYTDTQYF

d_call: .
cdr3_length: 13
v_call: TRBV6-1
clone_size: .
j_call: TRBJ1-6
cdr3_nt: TGTGCCAGCAGGTCCTTGGAGAATTCACCCCTCCACTTT
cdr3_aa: CASRSLENSPLHF

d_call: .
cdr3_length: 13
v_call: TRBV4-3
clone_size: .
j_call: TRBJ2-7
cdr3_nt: TGCGCCAGCAGCCAAGATCAGGGTTACGAGCAGTACTTC
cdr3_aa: CASSQDQGYEQYF

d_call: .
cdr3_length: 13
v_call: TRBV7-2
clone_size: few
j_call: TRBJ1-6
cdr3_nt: TGTGCCAGCAGCTTCGGGGGGAATTCACCCCTCCACTTT
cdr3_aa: CASSFGGNSPLHF

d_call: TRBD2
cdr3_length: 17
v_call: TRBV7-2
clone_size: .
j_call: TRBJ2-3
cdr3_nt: TGTGCCAGCACCCCAGGACCCCGCGGGGGTAGCACAGATACGCAGTATTTT
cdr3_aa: CASTPGPRGGSTDTQYF

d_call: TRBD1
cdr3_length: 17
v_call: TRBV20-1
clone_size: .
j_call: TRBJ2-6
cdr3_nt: TGCAGTGCTAGAGATCAGGGGGCTACCTCTGGGGCCAACGTCCTGACTTTC
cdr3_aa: CSARDQGATSGANVLTF

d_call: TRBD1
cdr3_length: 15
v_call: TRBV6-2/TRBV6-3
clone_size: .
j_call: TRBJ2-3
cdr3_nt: TGTGCCAGCTTAAGACAGGGGACCATTACAGATACGCAGTATTTT
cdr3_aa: CASLRQGTITDTQYF

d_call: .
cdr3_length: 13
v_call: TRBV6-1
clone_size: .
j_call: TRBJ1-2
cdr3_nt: TGTGCCAGCAGCCTAACAGGGTATAGAGGCTACACCTTC
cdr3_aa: CASSLTGYRGYTF

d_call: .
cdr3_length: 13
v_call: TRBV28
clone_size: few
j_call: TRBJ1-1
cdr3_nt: TGTGCCAGCACCTCCTTGAATGGCGCTGAAGCTTTCTTT
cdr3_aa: CASTSLNGAEAFF

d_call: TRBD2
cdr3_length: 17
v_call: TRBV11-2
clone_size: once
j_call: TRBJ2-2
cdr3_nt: TGTGCCAGCAGCTTAAGGTTTGAGCGGGGGAACACCGGGGAGCTGTTTTTT
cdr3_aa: CASSLRFERGNTGELFF

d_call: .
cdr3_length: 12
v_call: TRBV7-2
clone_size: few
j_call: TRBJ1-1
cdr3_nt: TGTGCCAGCAGCTTAGCGAGGGGTGAAGCTTTCTTT
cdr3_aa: CASSLARGEAFF

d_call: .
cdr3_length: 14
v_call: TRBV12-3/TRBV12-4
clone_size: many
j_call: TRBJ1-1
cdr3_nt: TGTGCCAGCAGTTTCAAGGCAGGGCAGGCTGAAGCTTTCTTT
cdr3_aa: CASSFKAGQAEAFF

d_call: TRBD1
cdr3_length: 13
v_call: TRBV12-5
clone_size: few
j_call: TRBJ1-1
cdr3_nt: TGTGCTAGTGGTCGGGACAGTTCCACTGAAGCTTTCTTT
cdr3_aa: CASGRDSSTEAFF

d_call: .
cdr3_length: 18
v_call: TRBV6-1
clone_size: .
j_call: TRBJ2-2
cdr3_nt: TGTGCCAGCAGAAGATCCGGGACTCCCAGAGGGAACACCGGGGAGCTGTTTTTT
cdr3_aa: CASRRSGTPRGNTGELFF

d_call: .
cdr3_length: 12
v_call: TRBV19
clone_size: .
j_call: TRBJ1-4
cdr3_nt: TGTGCCAGTAACGGGGAGGAGGAAAAACTGTTTTTT
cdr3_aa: CASNGEEEKLFF

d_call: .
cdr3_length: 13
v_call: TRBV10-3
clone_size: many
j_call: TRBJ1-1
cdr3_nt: TGTGCCATCAGTGAGGGGGACACCTCTGAAGCTTTCTTT
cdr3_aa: CAISEGDTSEAFF

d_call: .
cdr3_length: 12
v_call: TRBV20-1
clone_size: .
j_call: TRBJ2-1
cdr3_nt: TGCAGTGCTTCAAAACAGATCAATGAGCAGTTCTTC
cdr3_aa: CSASKQINEQFF

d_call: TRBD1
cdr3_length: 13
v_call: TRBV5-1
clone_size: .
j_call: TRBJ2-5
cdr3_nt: TGCGCCAGCACCCAGGGACAGCAAGAGACCCAGTACTTC
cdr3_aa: CASTQGQQETQYF

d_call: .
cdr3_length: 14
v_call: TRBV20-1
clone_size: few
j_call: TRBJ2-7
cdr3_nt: TGCAGTGCGGACCGGGTTAGCGCTACCTACGAGCAGTACTTC
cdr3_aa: CSADRVSATYEQYF

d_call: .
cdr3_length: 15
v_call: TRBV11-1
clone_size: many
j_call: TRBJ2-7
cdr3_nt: TGTGCCAGCAGCAACCGGGACCGCGGATCCTACGAGCAGTACTTC
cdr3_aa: CASSNRDRGSYEQYF

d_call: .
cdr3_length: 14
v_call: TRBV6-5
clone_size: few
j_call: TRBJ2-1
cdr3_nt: TGTGCCAGCAGTTACAGAGGAGGGTACAATGAGCAGTTCTTC
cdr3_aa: CASSYRGGYNEQFF

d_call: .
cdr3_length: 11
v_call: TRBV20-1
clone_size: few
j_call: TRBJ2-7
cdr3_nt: TGCAGTGCTCACGGGGGCTACGAGCAGTACTTC
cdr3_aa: CSAHGGYEQYF

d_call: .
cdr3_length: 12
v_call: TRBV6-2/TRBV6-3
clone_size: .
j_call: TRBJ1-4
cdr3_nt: TGTGCCATCGCGCAAAACAGTGAAAAACTGTTTTTT
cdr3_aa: CAIAQNSEKLFF

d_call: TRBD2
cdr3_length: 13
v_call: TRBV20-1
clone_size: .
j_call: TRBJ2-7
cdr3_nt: TGCAGTGCTAATAGCGGGCCACCCTACGAGCAGTACTTC
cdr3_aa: CSANSGPPYEQYF

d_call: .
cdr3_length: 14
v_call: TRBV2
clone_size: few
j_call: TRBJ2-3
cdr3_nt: TGTGCCAGCGCGGTCGGACTTTCGTCGCGTACGCAGTATTTT
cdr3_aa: CASAVGLSSRTQYF

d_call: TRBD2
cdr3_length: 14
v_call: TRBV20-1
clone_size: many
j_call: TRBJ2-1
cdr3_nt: TGCAGTGCTACGAAGAGCGGGAGACCCAATGAGCAGTTCTTC
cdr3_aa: CSATKSGRPNEQFF

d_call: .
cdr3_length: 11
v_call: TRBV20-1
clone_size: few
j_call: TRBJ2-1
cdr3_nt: TGCAGTGCTGAAAGGGGCGAGAGTCAGTTCTTC
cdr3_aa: CSAERGESQFF

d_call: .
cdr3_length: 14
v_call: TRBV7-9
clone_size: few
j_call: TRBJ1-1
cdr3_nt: TGTGCCAGCAGCTTAGCCGGGAGGAGCGCTGAAGCTTTCTTT
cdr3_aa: CASSLAGRSAEAFF

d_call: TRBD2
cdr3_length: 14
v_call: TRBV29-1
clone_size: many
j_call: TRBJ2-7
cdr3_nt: TGCAGCGTTGTAGAAAGCGGGAATTCCTACGAGCAGTACTTC
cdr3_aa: CSVVESGNSYEQYF

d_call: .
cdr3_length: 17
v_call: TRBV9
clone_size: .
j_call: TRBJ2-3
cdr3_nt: TGTGCCAGCAGCCTCGGGGGACTTAGCGGTTTGGTAGATACGCAGTATTTT
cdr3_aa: CASSLGGLSGLVDTQYF

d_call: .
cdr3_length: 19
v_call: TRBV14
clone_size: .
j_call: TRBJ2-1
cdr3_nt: TGTGCCAGCAGCCACACTCACCCCGACCGGTATGCTACAATGAGAAAGCAGTTCTTC
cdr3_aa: CASSHTHPDRYATMRKQFF

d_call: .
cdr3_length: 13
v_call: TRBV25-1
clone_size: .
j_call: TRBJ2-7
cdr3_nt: TGTGCCAGCAGTGATTCGGATGGTTACGAGCAGTACTTC
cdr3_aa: CASSDSDGYEQYF

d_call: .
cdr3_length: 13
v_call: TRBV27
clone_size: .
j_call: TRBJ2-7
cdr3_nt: TGTGCCAGCTGGAGAGTCAGGACCTACGAGCAGTACTTC
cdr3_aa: CASWRVRTYEQYF

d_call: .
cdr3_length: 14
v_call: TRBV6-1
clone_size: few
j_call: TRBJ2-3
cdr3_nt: TGTGCCAGCAGCGCCATGCACAGCACAGATACGCAGTATTTT
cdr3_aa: CASSAMHSTDTQYF

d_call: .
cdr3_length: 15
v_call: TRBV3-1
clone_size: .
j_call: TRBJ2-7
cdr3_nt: TGTGCCAGCAGCCAAGCCCCCACCTCGGGCTACGAGCAGTACTTC
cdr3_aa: CASSQAPTSGYEQYF

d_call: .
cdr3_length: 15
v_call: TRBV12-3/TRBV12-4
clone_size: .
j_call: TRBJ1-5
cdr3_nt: TGTGCCAGCCGCCGAGGAGCAGATAGCAATCAGCCCCAGCATTTT
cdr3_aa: CASRRGADSNQPQHF

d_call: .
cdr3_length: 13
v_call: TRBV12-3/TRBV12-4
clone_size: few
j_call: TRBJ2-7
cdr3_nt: TGTGCCAGCAGTTCCCACCTTCCCTACGAGCAGTACTTC
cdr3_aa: CASSSHLPYEQYF

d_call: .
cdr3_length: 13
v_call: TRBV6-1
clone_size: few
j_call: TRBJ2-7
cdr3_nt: TGTGCCAGCACCCGGGAAGGAACCTACGAGCAGTACTTC
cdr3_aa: CASTREGTYEQYF

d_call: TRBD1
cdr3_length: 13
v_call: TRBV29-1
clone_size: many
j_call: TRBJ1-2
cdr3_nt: TGCAGCGTTGGCCCCCGGACAGGAACATTTTTCACCTTC
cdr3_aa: CSVGPRTGTFFTF

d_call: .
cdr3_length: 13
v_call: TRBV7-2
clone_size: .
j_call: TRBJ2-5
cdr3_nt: TGTGCCACGCGAACGGGAACTACAGAGACCCAGTACTTC
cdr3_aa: CATRTGTTETQYF

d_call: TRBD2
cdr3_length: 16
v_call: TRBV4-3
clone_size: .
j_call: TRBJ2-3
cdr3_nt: TGCGCCAGCAGCCAAATAGCGGGAGGGCCCGCAGATACGCAGTATTTT
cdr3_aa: CASSQIAGGPADTQYF

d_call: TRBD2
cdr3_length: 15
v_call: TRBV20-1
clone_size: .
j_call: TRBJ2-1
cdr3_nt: TGCAGTGCCGATCCCGGACTAGCGGGAACCCATGAGCAGTTCTTC
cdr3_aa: CSADPGLAGTHEQFF

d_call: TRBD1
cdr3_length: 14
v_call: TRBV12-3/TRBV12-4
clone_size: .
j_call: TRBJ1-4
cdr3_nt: TGTGCCAGCAGTCGGGACAGGGGGAATGAAAAACTGTTTTTT
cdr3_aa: CASSRDRGNEKLFF

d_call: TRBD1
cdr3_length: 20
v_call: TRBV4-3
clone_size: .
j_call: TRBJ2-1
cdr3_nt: TGCGCCAGCAGCCAAGTAGGGACAGGGGTAAGCTTGAGCTCCTACAATGAGCAGTTCTTC
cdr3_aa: CASSQVGTGVSLSSYNEQFF

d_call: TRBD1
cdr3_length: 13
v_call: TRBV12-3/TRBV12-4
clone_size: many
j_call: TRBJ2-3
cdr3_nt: TGTGCCAGCAGGGGGACAGGGGTTGATACGCAGTATTTT
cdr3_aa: CASRGTGVDTQYF

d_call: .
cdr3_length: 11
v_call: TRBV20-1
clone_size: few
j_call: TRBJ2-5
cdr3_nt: TGCAGTGCCCCCTTTGGCGAGACCCAGTACTTC
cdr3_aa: CSAPFGETQYF

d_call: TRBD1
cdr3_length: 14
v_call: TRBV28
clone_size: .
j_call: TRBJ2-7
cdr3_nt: TGTGCCAGCAGTTTGAATCAGGGGGCTCACGAGCAGTACTTC
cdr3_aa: CASSLNQGAHEQYF